This paragraph covers one TCR beta chain sequence. Its target is unknown. Assay used: immunoSEQ multiplex PCR; TCRdb lists only in-frame clones, some missing. The repertoire holds about 130,000 clones, with around 89% as singletons. This entry is derived from a study of T cell responses to AZD1222 COVID-19 vaccine. Findings and limits, study-wide: The study found Spike-specific TCR breadth and depth rose after two AZD1222 doses.

Second-dose recipients at about 4 or about 12 weeks were treated as one pooled group. The source material was peripheral blood, sampled 28 days after the second AZD1222 dose. This sequence was found in an adult who received the AZD1222 COVID-19 vaccine.

DNA of the CDR3: TGTGCCAGCAGCCCCATCGCCGGGACAGTCTACGAGCAGTACTTC. It encodes CASSPIAGTVYEQYF. The chain is built from TRBV11-2 and TRBJ2-7, with 7 bases matching TRBD1. The V segment lost 5 bases and the J segment 3 bases; nucleotides outside the gene matches: 10. Germline V gene sequence: CDR1 SGHAT, CDR2 FQNNGV. This CDR3 contains 15 residues.